This note documents a single TCR beta chain sequence. These data are taken from a study of T cell changes during pregnancy in multiple sclerosis. Produced via immunoSEQ multiplex PCR; TCRdb's table is partial and in-frame only. The table shows about 100,000 clones, with around 93% occurring only once. The CDR3 has 14 amino acids. Germline V CDR1 and CDR2: PRHDT, FYEKMQ (reference sequence). J gave up 5 bases and V 4 bases, and 3 bases lay outside the gene matches. The input for sequencing was peripheral blood, taken after pregnancy. The genes are TRBV13 and TRBJ1-2, with 11 bases lining up with TRBD1. The receptor comes from a female donor with multiple sclerosis, enrolled in a pregnancy study. CDR3 nucleotide sequence: TGTGCCAGCAGCTCCGGGACAGGGGGATATGGCTACACCTTC. Its translation is CASSSGTGGYGYTF.